The clone carrying this TCR beta chain occurred many times. The sample belongs to a study of T-cell reconstitution after alpha-beta-depleted transplantation in children. A library of TCRbeta sequences, prepared with unique molecular identifiers, was generated. TCRdb used MiXCR to reprocess the PCR reads, holding one entry per CDR3 protein. The data hold a few hundred thousand distinct CDR3 sequences, with about a tenth observed a single time. CDR3 length equals 14 residues. V lost 3 bases, J lost 7 bases, and 13 bases lay in between. CDR1 and CDR2 (germline): LGHDT, YNNKEL (reference sequence). This chain connects TRBV3-1 to TRBJ1-5, with D possibly matching TRBD1 (6 bases). The TCR comes from a human donor who donated a stem cell graft to a child with acute lymphoblastic leukemia. Material: PBMCs from the stem cell graft donor, obtained from the stem cell graft. The CDR3 sequence is CASSQRGGGQPQHF. In nucleotides, the CDR3 is TGTGCCAGCAGCCAGAGAGGGGGGGGCCAGCCCCAGCATTTT.